Listed here are 26 T cell receptor beta chains from one sample, sequenced in a study of identical twins. One entry per CDR3 protein results from TCRdb running MiXCR on the 5' RACE reads. The sample lists roughly 700,000 distinct CDR3 sequences; 8% to 9% were seen once. The data also belong to a second study, concerning yellow fever vaccine responses in identical twins.

The sequencing input was PBMCs. The receptors come from a woman in her late teens or twenties in good health.

Written as DNA, the CDR3 is TGCAGTGCTAGAGCGATACAGGTAGCTAACTATGGCTACACCTTC. This encodes CSARAIQVANYGYTF. This chain connects TRBV20-1 to TRBJ1-2, with a possible D match to TRBD1 (5 bases). Germline V CDR1 and CDR2: DFQATT, SNEGSKA (reference sequence). The CDR3 length is 15 residues. Trimming stripped 1 base from V and 0 bases from J, with 12 bases between.

The chain recombines TRBV5-4 with TRBJ2-7, with 9 bases aligning to TRBD1. Germline V gene data show CDR1 as SGHNT and CDR2 as YYREEE (reference sequence). Trimming removed 3 bases from V and 4 bases from J; junction bases left unmatched: 8. The CDR3 runs 15 residues. CDR3: CASSSPQGAGYEQYF. The DNA of the CDR3 is TGTGCCAGCAGCTCCCCACAGGGGGCGGGATACGAGCAGTACTTC.

The V call is TRBV11-2, the J call TRBJ2-3; D remains ambiguous. The V gene's germline CDR1 is SGHAT and CDR2 FQNNGV. The CDR3 runs 14 residues. Trimming removed 7 bases at V and 4 bases at J, with 15 bases between. The CDR3 loop reads CASTFGILADTQYF. The CDR3 region has the DNA TGTGCCAGCACCTTCGGTATATTGGCAGATACGCAGTATTTT.

In this sample, this clonotype turned up many times. The CDR3 DNA is TGTGCCAGCACATCCCCAGCCAACACTGAAGCTTTCTTT. Translation gives CASTSPANTEAFF. The chain employs TRBV12-3 or TRBV12-4 and TRBJ1-1; D ambiguous. The V end lost 7 bases, the J end lost 2 bases, and 11 bases lay between the germline ends. CDR3 size: 13 residues.

This clonotype has just a few counts. The chain uses TRBV7-9 and TRBJ2-3; 11 nucleotides match TRBD2. The CDR3 totals 17 residues. V was clipped by 5 bases and J by 0 bases; unmatched bases: 7. Germline V gene lookup returns CDR1 SEHNR and CDR2 FQNEAQ (reference sequence). The CDR3 bases are TGTGCCAGCAGCACCCTAGCGGGAGGACCTAGCACAGATACGCAGTATTTT. This sequence encodes CASSTLAGGPSTDTQYF. The full variable domain, rest sourced from reference TRBV7-9 and TRBJ2-3, is DTGVSQNPRHKITKRGQNVTFRCDPISEHNRLYWYRQTLGQGPEFLTYFQNEAQLEKSRLLSDRFSAERPKGSFSTLEIQRTEQGDSAMYLCASSTLAGGPSTDTQYFGPGTRLTVL.

This rearrangement joins TRBV18 to TRBJ2-1; D remains unclear. CDR1 is KGHSH and CDR2 is LQKENI in the germline V gene. The CDR3 has 13 residues. The ends were cut back, 3 bases at V and 6 bases at J, with 9 bases in the middle. CDR3 sequence: CASSPSLTNEQFF. The CDR3 DNA follows: TGTGCCAGCTCACCCTCCTTAACCAATGAGCAGTTCTTC. Complete variable domain (other parts from reference TRBV18 and TRBJ2-1): NAGVMQNPRHLVRRRGQEARLRCSPMKGHSHVYWYRQLPEEGLKFMVYLQKENIIDESGMPKERFSAEFPKEGPSILRIQQVVRGDSAAYFCASSPSLTNEQFFGPGTRLTVL.

This clonotype has just a few counts. The gene calls are TRBV20-1 and TRBJ2-5; D unresolved. The V end was cut by 0 bases, the J end by 4 bases, with 15 bases between. This CDR3 spans 15 amino acids. Germline CDR1 is DFQATT and CDR2 is SNEGSKA (reference sequence). The CDR3 sequence is CSARDRASRLETQYF. The CDR3 nucleotides read TGCAGTGCTAGAGATCGGGCCTCACGGCTAGAGACCCAGTACTTC.

This clonotype was detected only once. This rearrangement joins TRBV20-1 to TRBJ1-5; TRBD1 matches at 7 bases. Germline CDR1 and CDR2: DFQATT and SNEGSKA (reference sequence). The V gene end was trimmed by 3 bases and the J gene end by 7 bases; junction bases not matched to a gene: 9. The CDR3 is made up of 14 amino acids. CDR3 amino acids: CSASASTGNQPQHF. DNA for the CDR3: TGCAGTGCTAGTGCTTCGACAGGGAACCAGCCCCAGCATTTT.

This clonotype has a count of ten or more. The genes are TRBV28 and TRBJ2-2; possibly TRBD1 for D (5 bases). This CDR3 contains 16 residues. Trimming stripped 6 bases from V and 3 bases from J, with 17 bases between. The germline V gene has CDR1 MDHEN and CDR2 SYDVKM. The CDR3 loop is CASRDLQGVYTGELFF. The CDR3 DNA reads as TGTGCCAGCAGGGACCTTCAGGGTGTGTACACCGGGGAGCTGTTTTTT.

This clonotype was picked up many times. The chain recombines TRBV29-1 with TRBJ2-2; TRBD2 agrees at 12 bases. The CDR3 covers 15 residues. The V gene's germline CDR1 is SQVTM and CDR2 ANQGSEA. Trimming took 7 bases from V and 0 from J; bases not matched to a gene: 3. CDR3 loop: CSARLAGANTGELFF. CDR3 in DNA: TGCAGCGCCAGACTAGCGGGGGCGAACACCGGGGAGCTGTTTTTT.

The chain has TRBV15 and TRBJ2-1, with 8 bases matching TRBD1. The J segment lost 2 bases and the V segment lost 1 base, leaving 7 bases of the junction unmatched. The CDR3 extends over 17 amino acids. Germline V gives CDR1 LNHNV, CDR2 YYDKDF (reference sequence). This chain's CDR3 is CATSRGPSGGPYNEQFF. In DNA form, the CDR3 reads TGTGCCACCAGCAGAGGCCCATCAGGGGGCCCCTACAATGAGCAGTTCTTC.

The V gene is TRBV12-3 or TRBV12-4, the J gene TRBJ2-7, with TRBD2 as a possible D gene (5 bases). V lost 1 base, J lost 3 bases, and 19 bases lay in between. This CDR3 is 17 amino acids long. The CDR3: CASSLGSPRGPYYEQYF. The DNA of the CDR3 is TGTGCCAGCAGTTTAGGGTCGCCGCGAGGGCCTTACTACGAGCAGTACTTC.

The chain links TRBV6-6 to TRBJ2-3; no clear D. CDR3 size: 12 residues. The germline V gene has CDR1 MNHNY and CDR2 SVGAGI (reference sequence). The V end lost 4 bases, the J end lost 5 bases, and 7 bases lay between the germline ends. For the CDR3, the DNA is TGTGCCAGCAGTTTGTACTTAGATACGCAGTATTTT. This sequence encodes CASSLYLDTQYF.

This chain joins TRBV11-2 and TRBJ2-7, with TRBD2 matching 10 bases. The CDR3 sequence is 17 residues long. V dropped 0 bases and J dropped 1; count of bases not matched to a gene: 6. Per germline, CDR1 SGHAT and CDR2 FQNNGV. The CDR3 is CASSLDLPAGGSYEQYF. DNA for the CDR3: TGTGCCAGCAGCTTAGATCTGCCAGCGGGGGGGTCCTACGAGCAGTACTTC.

In this sample, this clonotype turned up a few times. The chain carries TRBV6-1 and TRBJ1-2, with D possibly TRBD1 on 5 matching bases. Germline V gives CDR1 MNHNS, CDR2 SASEGT. The CDR3 spans 14 residues. The V and J ends lost 4 bases and 4 bases respectively, with 13 bases between them. CDR3 in DNA: TGTGCCAGCAGTGTAAGGGCTACAGGCTATGGCTACACCTTC. Translated, it gives CASSVRATGYGYTF.

This clonotype has at least ten counts. This chain joins TRBV7-9 and TRBJ2-1; a weak D match, TRBD2 (5 bases). Per the germline V gene, CDR1 is SEHNR and CDR2 is FQNEAQ (reference sequence). The CDR3 is made up of 15 amino acids. V was cut by 0 bases and J by 9 bases, with 15 bases left in between. In DNA form, the CDR3 reads TGTGCCAGCAGCTTAGCACTAGTTGGGTTCGGTGAGCAGTTCTTC. This gives the protein CASSLALVGFGEQFF.

The chain carries TRBV20-1 and TRBJ2-1; maybe TRBD1 (6 bases). V shed 0 bases and J shed 3 bases, with 6 bases lying between them. CDR3 length: 13 residues. Germline V gene lookup returns CDR1 DFQATT and CDR2 SNEGSKA (reference sequence). CDR3 residues: CSAREQGYNEQFF. The CDR3 coding sequence is TGCAGTGCTAGAGAACAGGGCTACAATGAGCAGTTCTTC.

This clonotype showed up just a few times. The V gene is TRBV20-1, the J gene TRBJ1-2, with TRBD1 matching 8 bases. The CDR3 is 13 residues long. The germline gives CDR1 DFQATT, CDR2 SNEGSKA (reference sequence). The ends lost 3 bases at V and 8 bases at J; junction bases unmatched: 8. The CDR3 spells CSASGGWTGGYTF. In DNA, the CDR3 is TGCAGTGCTAGTGGGGGGTGGACAGGGGGCTACACCTTC.

CDR3 sequence (DNA): TGCGCCAGCAGTGAGTCGGCCGACATTCAGTACTTC. Protein product: CASSESADIQYF. The chain combines TRBV10-1 with TRBJ2-4; D ambiguous. There are 12 residues in the CDR3. V was shortened by 0 bases and J by 8 bases, with 5 bases between the two germline ends. Germline V CDR1 and CDR2: WNHNN, SYGVQD (reference sequence).

This clonotype was counted a few times. The rearrangement links TRBV6-1 to TRBJ2-6, with TRBD1 identical over 8 bases. The V and J ends lost 6 bases and 3 bases, in that order; junction bases with no gene match: 7. The CDR3 is made up of 16 amino acids. The germline V gene encodes CDR1 MNHNS and CDR2 SASEGT. CDR3 protein: CASRADRGSGANVLTF. CDR3 DNA: TGTGCCAGCAGGGCTGACAGGGGTAGTGGGGCCAACGTCCTGACTTTC.

The genes are TRBV28 and TRBJ1-2; D is unresolved. The CDR3 extends over 12 amino acids. The V gene lost 4 bases and the J gene lost 1 base, with 4 bases spanning the gap. CDR1 MDHEN and CDR2 SYDVKM come from the germline V gene. The CDR3 nucleotides read TGTGCCAGCAGTTCCAATAACTATGGCTACACCTTC. Translation gives CASSSNNYGYTF.

The chain combines TRBV7-9 with TRBJ2-7, with 9 bases that match TRBD2. CDR1 is SEHNR, CDR2 FQNEAQ, per germline (reference sequence). The CDR3 covers 16 residues. The V gene end was trimmed by 2 bases and the J gene end by 5 bases; junction bases not matched to a gene: 10. This CDR3 is CASSLRGGRDVHEQYF. The CDR3 coding sequence is TGTGCCAGCAGCTTAAGGGGCGGGAGGGACGTCCACGAGCAGTACTTC.

The genes are TRBV2 and TRBJ2-5; 8 bases are a match to TRBD2. Unmatched junction bases numbered 8, after V lost 4 bases and J lost 1 base. The CDR3 totals 16 residues. Germline V gene data show CDR1 as SNHLY and CDR2 as FYNNEI. The CDR3 region has the DNA TGTGCCAGCAGTGGGGTCGGGGGGGCCCTCCAAGAGACCCAGTACTTC. Encoded protein: CASSGVGGALQETQYF.

The sample holds a few counts of this clonotype. The chain couples TRBV15 to TRBJ2-3, with D tentatively TRBD2 (5 bases). The CDR3 has 18 residues. Trimming took off 3 bases at V and 1 base at J, with 20 bases between the two ends. Germline-derived CDR1 and CDR2 are LNHNV and YYDKDF (reference sequence). The CDR3 here is CATSRELAGGLGTDTQYF. CDR3 nucleotide sequence: TGTGCCACCAGCAGGGAACTGGCGGGCGGCCTGGGCACAGATACGCAGTATTTT.

J is TRBJ2-1 and V is TRBV7-2; D unresolved. CDR1 and CDR2 (germline): SGHTA, FQGNSA. This CDR3 is built from 15 residues. V gave up 1 base and J gave up 0 bases, with 7 bases separating them. The CDR3: CASSLGWYSYNEQFF. CDR3 DNA sequence: TGTGCCAGCAGCTTAGGGTGGTACTCCTACAATGAGCAGTTCTTC.

This clonotype was seen more than once but under ten times. J is TRBJ2-2 and V is TRBV27; D unresolved. The CDR3 has 13 amino acids. Trimming stripped 5 bases from V and 7 bases from J, with 11 bases between. The germline gives CDR1 MNHEY, CDR2 SMNVEV (reference sequence). The CDR3 protein is CASSPTNGGELFF. CDR3 coding DNA: TGTGCCAGCAGTCCCACTAACGGCGGGGAGCTGTTTTTT.